Listed here are 16 T cell receptor beta chains from one sample, sequenced in a study of CD8 T cells in ankylosing spondylitis. Study conclusions and caveats: Seemingly characteristic of ankylosing spondylitis blood was a TCR beta motif consisting of roughly 8 highly homologous variants.

Their recognized antigens are unknown. TCRdb itself ran the 5' RACE reads through MiXCR, one entry per CDR3 protein. The data contain about 400,000 distinct CDR3 sequences, approximately 20% of them seen just once; the ten biggest clones take up 16%. The sequencing sample was made of blood, either unsorted or a sorted T cell fraction (not recorded which). Source of these receptors: a male donor with ankylosing spondylitis.

The chain couples TRBV30 to TRBJ1-1; no definite D call. Between the trimmed V and J ends, which lost 1 base and 4 bases, there was a span of 13 bases. CDR1 and CDR2 (germline): GTSNPN, SVGIG (reference sequence). The CDR3 runs 14 residues. CDR3 DNA: TGTGCCTGGAGTGGAACCGGGTCCCCCACTGAAGCTTTCTTT. Translating gives CAWSGTGSPTEAFF. The variable domain in full, with the rest retrieved from reference TRBV30 and TRBJ1-1, is SQTIHQWPATLVQPVGSPLSLECTVEGTSNPNLYWYRQAAGRGLQLLFYSVGIGQISSEVPQNLSASRPQDRQFILSSKKLLLSDSGFYLCAWSGTGSPTEAFFGQGTRLTVV.

The chain combines TRBV5-1 with TRBJ2-5, with TRBD2 matching 9 bases. The germline CDR1 and CDR2 sequences are SGHRS and YFSETQ. V lost 6 bases and J lost 2; bases outside the gene matches: 5. CDR3 length: 14 residues. CDR3 loop: CASTPSGTQETQYF. The CDR3 bases are TGCGCCAGCACGCCTAGCGGGACACAAGAGACCCAGTACTTC.

The chain recombines TRBV20-1 with TRBJ2-3, with no clear D. The germline gives CDR1 DFQATT, CDR2 SNEGSKA (reference sequence). The CDR3 is 15 residues long. V was shortened by 3 bases and J by 5 bases, with 18 bases between the two germline ends. CDR3 nucleotides: TGCAGTGCTAGCTGGGCTAGAGTGATAGAAGATACGCAGTATTTT. It translates to CSASWARVIEDTQYF.

This clonotype was seen more than once but under ten times. The chain has TRBV7-3 and TRBJ2-1; 12 bases align to TRBD2. Germline V gene sequence: CDR1 SGHTA, CDR2 FQGTGA. This CDR3 is built from 15 residues. Germline trimming cut 5 bases from V and 7 bases from J; bases unmatched to any gene: 6. CDR3 sequence (DNA): TGTGCCAGCAGCGCTACTAGCGGGGGGTTTAATGAGCAGTTCTTC. Its translation is CASSATSGGFNEQFF.

The gene calls are TRBV7-3 and TRBJ2-1; 7 bases align to TRBD1. CDR1 SGHTA and CDR2 FQGTGA come from the germline V gene. CDR3 length equals 14 residues. V dropped 1 base and J dropped 6; count of bases not matched to a gene: 3. The CDR3 region is CASSLRDSFNEQFF. Here the CDR3 DNA reads TGTGCCAGCAGCTTAAGGGACAGTTTCAATGAGCAGTTCTTC.

V is TRBV7-2 and J is TRBJ2-1; perhaps TRBD2 as D (6 bases). Germline CDR1 SGHTA, CDR2 FQGNSA. The V gene lost 1 base and the J gene lost 8 bases, with 15 bases spanning the gap. CDR3 length: 15 amino acids. For the CDR3, the DNA is TGTGCCAGCAGCTTAGTAACTAGCCGGGGAGATGAGCAGTTCTTC. This codes for CASSLVTSRGDEQFF.

This rearrangement joins TRBV29-1 to TRBJ2-3, with TRBD1 identical over 7 bases. CDR3 length equals 13 residues. V trimming: 5 bases; J trimming: 2 bases; junction bases outside the gene matches: 4. CDR1 and CDR2 from the germline V gene are SQVTM and ANQGSEA. The CDR3: CSVRQGSTDTQYF. The DNA for the CDR3 is TGCAGCGTTCGACAGGGATCCACAGATACGCAGTATTTT.

The V and J genes are TRBV11-2 and TRBJ1-1; D gene unclear. This CDR3 region has 13 residues. The ends were cut back, 4 bases at V and 3 bases at J, with 9 bases in the middle. Germline V gene sequence: CDR1 SGHAT, CDR2 FQNNGV. CDR3 nucleotides: TGTGCCAGCAGCTCCTTCGCGGACACTGAAGCTTTCTTT. It is translated as CASSSFADTEAFF.

CDR3 loop: CASSGTANYNEQFF. The CDR3 DNA is TGTGCCAGCTCCGGGACCGCAAACTACAATGAGCAGTTCTTC. V usage is TRBV18 and J usage is TRBJ2-1, with D perhaps given as TRBD1 or TRBD2 (5 bases each). V was cut by 6 bases and J by 3 bases, with 12 bases left in between. The CDR3 sequence is 14 residues long. Germline V CDR1 and CDR2: KGHSH, LQKENI.

The rearrangement uses TRBV20-1 and TRBJ2-7; TRBD2 agrees at 7 bases. The germline gives CDR1 DFQATT, CDR2 SNEGSKA (reference sequence). V shed 3 bases and J 2 bases; nucleotides not matched to a gene: 7. This CDR3 has 14 residues. CDR3 sequence reads: CSASPPSGTYEQYF. The DNA of the CDR3 is TGCAGTGCTAGTCCCCCTAGCGGTACCTACGAGCAGTACTTC.

This clonotype was counted ten times or more. The chain recombines TRBV12-3 or TRBV12-4 with TRBJ2-2; D assignment may be TRBD1 or TRBD2 (5 bases each). This CDR3 has 15 amino acids. Deletions cut 7 bases from V and 1 base from J, with 13 bases between. The CDR3 bases are TGTGCCAGCATCCCGGGACCGAAGAACACCGGGGAGCTGTTTTTT. Residues: CASIPGPKNTGELFF.

There are a few counts of this clonotype. The rearrangement uses TRBV3-1 and TRBJ1-2, with 9 bases fitting TRBD1. The germline V gene encodes CDR1 LGHDT and CDR2 YNNKEL (reference sequence). J lost 2 bases, V lost 4 bases, and 11 bases had no gene match. This CDR3 contains 17 residues. This CDR3 reads CASSPTPGQGKNYGYTF. For the CDR3, the DNA is TGTGCCAGCAGCCCAACGCCGGGACAGGGAAAAAACTATGGCTACACCTTC.

V gene TRBV6-5 combines with J gene TRBJ2-7; the D is unclear. V shed 6 bases and J shed 2 bases, with 14 bases lying between them. Germline values: CDR1 MNHEY, CDR2 SVGAGI. The CDR3 contains 14 residues. The DNA of the CDR3 is TGTGCCAGCAGGTATGACGGGCGTACCTACGAGCAGTACTTC. The encoded protein is CASRYDGRTYEQYF.

This clonotype was counted a few times. The chain recombines TRBV16 with TRBJ1-6; 7 nucleotides line up with TRBD1. Germline V lookup: CDR1 KGHSY, CDR2 FQNENV. The CDR3 extends over 16 amino acids. The V gene end was trimmed by 4 bases and the J gene end by 9 bases; junction bases not matched to a gene: 12. In DNA, the CDR3 is TGTGCCAGCAGCCTCTCGAGGGGGACAGATTTTTCACCCCTCCACTTT. Its translation: CASSLSRGTDFSPLHF.

This sequence joins TRBV20-1 and TRBJ2-3; 14 bases align to TRBD2. The germline V gene encodes CDR1 DFQATT and CDR2 SNEGSKA (reference sequence). There are 18 residues in the CDR3. The junction had 10 bases not matched to a gene; V was cut back by 5 bases and J by 0 bases. CDR3 DNA: TGCAGTGCTGGGACTAGCGGGGGTGAGATTATCAGCACAGATACGCAGTATTTT. Residues: CSAGTSGGEIISTDTQYF.

This clonotype has only a few counts. This chain joins TRBV3-1 and TRBJ1-5; no clear D gene. Germline V lookup: CDR1 LGHDT, CDR2 YNNKEL (reference sequence). This CDR3 is 13 amino acids long. The V and J ends lost 0 bases and 6 bases respectively, with 6 bases between them. This CDR3 reads CASSQDVRQPQHF. DNA for the CDR3: TGTGCCAGCAGCCAAGATGTTCGTCAGCCCCAGCATTTT.